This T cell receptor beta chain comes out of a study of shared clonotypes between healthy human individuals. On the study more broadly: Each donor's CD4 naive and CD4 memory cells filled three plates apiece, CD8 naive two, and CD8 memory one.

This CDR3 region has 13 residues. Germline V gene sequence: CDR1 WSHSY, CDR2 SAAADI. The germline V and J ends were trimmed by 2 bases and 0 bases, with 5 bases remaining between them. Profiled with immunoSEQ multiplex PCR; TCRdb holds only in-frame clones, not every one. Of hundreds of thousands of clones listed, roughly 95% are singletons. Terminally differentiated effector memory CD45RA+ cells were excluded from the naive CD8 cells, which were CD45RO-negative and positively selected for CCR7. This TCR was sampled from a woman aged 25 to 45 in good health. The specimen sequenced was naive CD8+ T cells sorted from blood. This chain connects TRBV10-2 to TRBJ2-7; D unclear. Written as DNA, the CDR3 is TGCGCCAGCAGTGAGCTCCTCTCCTACGAGCAGTACTTC. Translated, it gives CASSELLSYEQYF.